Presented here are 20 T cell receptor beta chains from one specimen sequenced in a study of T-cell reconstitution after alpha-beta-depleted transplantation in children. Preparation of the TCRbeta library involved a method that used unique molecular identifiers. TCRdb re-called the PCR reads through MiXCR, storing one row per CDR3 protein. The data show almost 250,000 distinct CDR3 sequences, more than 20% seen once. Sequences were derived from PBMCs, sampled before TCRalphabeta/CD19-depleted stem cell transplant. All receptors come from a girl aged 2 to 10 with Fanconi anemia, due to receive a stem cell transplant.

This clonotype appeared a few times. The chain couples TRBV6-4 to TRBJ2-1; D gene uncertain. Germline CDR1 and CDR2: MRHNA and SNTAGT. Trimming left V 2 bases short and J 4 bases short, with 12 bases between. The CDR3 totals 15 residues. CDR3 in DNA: TGTGCCAGCAGTGACGGGTCGGCTGGATACAATGAGCAGTTCTTC. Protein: CASSDGSAGYNEQFF.

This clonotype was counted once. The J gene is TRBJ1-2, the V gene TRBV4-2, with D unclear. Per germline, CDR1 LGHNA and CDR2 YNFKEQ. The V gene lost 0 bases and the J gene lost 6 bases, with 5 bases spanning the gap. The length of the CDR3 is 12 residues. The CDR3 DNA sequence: TGTGCCAGCAGCCAAGATTACGATGGCTACACCTTC. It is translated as CASSQDYDGYTF.

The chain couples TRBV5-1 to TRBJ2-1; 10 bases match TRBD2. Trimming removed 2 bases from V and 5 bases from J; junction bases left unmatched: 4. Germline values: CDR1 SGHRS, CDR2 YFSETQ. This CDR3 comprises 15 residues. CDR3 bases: TGCGCCAGCAGCTTAGCGGGGGGGCCTCACAATGAGCAGTTCTTC. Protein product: CASSLAGGPHNEQFF.

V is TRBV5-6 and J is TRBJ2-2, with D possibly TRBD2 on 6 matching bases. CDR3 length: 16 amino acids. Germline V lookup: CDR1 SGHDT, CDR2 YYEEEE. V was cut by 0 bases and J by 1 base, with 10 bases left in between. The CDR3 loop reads CASSLALAQNTGELFF. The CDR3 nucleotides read TGTGCCAGCAGCTTGGCACTAGCACAGAACACCGGGGAGCTGTTTTTT. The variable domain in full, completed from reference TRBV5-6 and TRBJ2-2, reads DAGVTQSPTHLIKTRGQQVTLRCSPKSGHDTVSWYQQALGQGPQFIFQYYEEEERQRGNFPDRFSGHQFPNYSSELNVNALLLGDSALYLCASSLALAQNTGELFFGEGSRLTVL.

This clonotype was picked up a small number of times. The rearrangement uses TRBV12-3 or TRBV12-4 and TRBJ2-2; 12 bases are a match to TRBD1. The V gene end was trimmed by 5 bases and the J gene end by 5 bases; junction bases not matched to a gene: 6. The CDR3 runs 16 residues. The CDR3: CASSPRDRGLTGELFF. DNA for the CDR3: TGTGCCAGCAGTCCGCGGGACAGGGGGCTGACCGGGGAGCTGTTTTTT.

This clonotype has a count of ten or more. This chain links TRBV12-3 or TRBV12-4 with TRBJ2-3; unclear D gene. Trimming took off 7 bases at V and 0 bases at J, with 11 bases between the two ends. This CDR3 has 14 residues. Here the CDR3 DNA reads TGTGCCAGCACTCTGACACAGAGCACAGATACGCAGTATTTT. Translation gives CASTLTQSTDTQYF.

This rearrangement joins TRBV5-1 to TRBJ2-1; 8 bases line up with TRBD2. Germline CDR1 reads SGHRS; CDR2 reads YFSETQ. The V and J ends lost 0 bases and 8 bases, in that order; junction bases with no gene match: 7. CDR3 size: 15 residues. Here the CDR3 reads CASSLGRGGPDEQFF. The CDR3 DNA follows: TGCGCCAGCAGCTTGGGTCGGGGGGGCCCCGATGAGCAGTTCTTC.

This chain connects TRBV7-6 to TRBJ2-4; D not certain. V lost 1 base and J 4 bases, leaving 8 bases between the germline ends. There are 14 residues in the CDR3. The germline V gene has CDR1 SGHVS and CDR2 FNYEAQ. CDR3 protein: CASSLGPRKNIQYF. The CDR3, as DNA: TGTGCCAGCAGCTTAGGCCCACGGAAAAACATTCAGTACTTC.

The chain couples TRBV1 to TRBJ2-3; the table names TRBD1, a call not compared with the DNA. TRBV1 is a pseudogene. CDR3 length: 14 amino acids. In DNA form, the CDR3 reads TGCACCAGCAGCGACGTCAGGGTCACAGATACGCAGTATTTT. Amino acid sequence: CTSSDVRVTDTQYF.

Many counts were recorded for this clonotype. CDR3 DNA: TGCGCCAGCAGCTTGGTCGACAGCGTCCACACCGGGGAGCTGTTTTTT. It encodes CASSLVDSVHTGELFF. The J gene is TRBJ2-2, the V gene TRBV5-1, with a possible D match to TRBD1 (5 bases). The CDR3 contains 16 residues. With 0 bases removed from V and 3 bases from J, the gap between germline ends came to 12 bases. Germline lookup yields CDR1 SGHRS and CDR2 YFSETQ.

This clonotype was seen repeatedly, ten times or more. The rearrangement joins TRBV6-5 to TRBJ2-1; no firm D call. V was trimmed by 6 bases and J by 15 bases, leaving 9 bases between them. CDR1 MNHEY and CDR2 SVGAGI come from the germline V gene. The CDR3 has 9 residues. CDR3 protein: CASRPGTFF. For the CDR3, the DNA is TGTGCCAGCAGACCCGGTACGTTCTTC.

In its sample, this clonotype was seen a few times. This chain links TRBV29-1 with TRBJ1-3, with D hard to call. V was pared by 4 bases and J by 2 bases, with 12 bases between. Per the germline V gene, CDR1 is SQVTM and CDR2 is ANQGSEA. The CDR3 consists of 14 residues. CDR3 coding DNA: TGCAGCGTTGCGGGCGTTAGTCCTGGAAACACCATATATTTT. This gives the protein CSVAGVSPGNTIYF.

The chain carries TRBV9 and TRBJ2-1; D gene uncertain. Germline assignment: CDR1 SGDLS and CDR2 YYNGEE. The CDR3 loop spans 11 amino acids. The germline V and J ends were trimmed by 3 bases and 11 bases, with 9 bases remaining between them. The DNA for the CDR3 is TGTGCCAGCAGCGCATGGGGTCAGCAGTTCTTC. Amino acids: CASSAWGQQFF.

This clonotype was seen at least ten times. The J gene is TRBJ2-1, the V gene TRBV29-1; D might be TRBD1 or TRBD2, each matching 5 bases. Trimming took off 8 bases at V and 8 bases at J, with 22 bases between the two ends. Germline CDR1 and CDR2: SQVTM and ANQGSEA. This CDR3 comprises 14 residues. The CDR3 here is CSPISPGTPDEQFF. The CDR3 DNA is TGCAGCCCGATTTCCCCCGGGACCCCGGATGAGCAGTTCTTC.

The CDR3 spells CASSETGYSYEQYF. The CDR3 bases are TGTGCCAGCTCAGAGACAGGGTACTCCTACGAGCAGTACTTC. The rearrangement uses TRBV18 and TRBJ2-7; 7 bases fit TRBD1. The CDR3 length is 14 residues. V gave up 5 bases and J gave up 0 bases; unmatched junction bases: 4. Per germline, CDR1 KGHSH and CDR2 LQKENI.

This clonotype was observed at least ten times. CDR3 bases: TGTGCCACCAGCAGAGAAGGGGGTTACGAGCAGTACTTC. This translates into CATSREGGYEQYF. J is TRBJ2-7 and V is TRBV15; perhaps TRBD1 as D (6 bases). CDR3 size: 13 residues. Germline V CDR1 and CDR2: LNHNV, YYDKDF (reference sequence). V was shortened by 0 bases and J by 4 bases, with 7 bases between the two germline ends.

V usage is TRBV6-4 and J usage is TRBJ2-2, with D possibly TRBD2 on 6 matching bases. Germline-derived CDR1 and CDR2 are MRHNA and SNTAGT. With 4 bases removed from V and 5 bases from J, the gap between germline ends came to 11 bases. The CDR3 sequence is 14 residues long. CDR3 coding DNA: TGTGCCAGCAGTGCCGGGACTCAAACCGGGGAGCTGTTTTTT. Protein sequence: CASSAGTQTGELFF.

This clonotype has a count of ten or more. CDR3 protein: CASSSYRDMNTGELFF. The DNA for the CDR3 is TGTGCCAGCAGCTCTTACAGGGATATGAACACCGGGGAGCTGTTTTTT. V and J are TRBV7-2 and TRBJ2-2, with a tentative D call TRBD1 (6 bases). Trimming shortened V by 4 bases and J by 1 base, and 13 bases separated the two germline ends. This CDR3 has 16 residues. Germline V gene lookup returns CDR1 SGHTA and CDR2 FQGNSA. Variable domain in full (rest from reference TRBV7-2 and TRBJ2-2): GAGVSQSPSNKVTEKGKDVELRCDPISGHTALYWYRQSLGQGLEFLIYFQGNSAPDKSGLPSDRFSAERTGGSVSTLTIQRTQQEDSAVYLCASSSYRDMNTGELFFGEGSRLTVL.

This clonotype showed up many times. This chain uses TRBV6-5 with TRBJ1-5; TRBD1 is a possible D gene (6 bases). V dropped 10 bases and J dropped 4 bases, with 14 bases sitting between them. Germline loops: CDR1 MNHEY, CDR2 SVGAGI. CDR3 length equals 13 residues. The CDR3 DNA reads TGTGCCACAAACAACAGGGTTAATCAGCCCCAGCATTTT. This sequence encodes CATNNRVNQPQHF.

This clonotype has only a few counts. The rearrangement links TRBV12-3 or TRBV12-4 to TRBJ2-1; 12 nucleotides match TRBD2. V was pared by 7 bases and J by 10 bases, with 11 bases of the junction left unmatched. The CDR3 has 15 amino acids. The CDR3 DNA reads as TGTGCCAGCACCCCCCTATTGACTAGCGGGGGCGAGCAGTTCTTC. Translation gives CASTPLLTSGGEQFF.